The clone carrying this T cell receptor beta chain appeared many times. Its target is unknown. Amplified TCR beta CDR3 regions were obtained using RNA transcripts as template. First-round RT-PCR with HTBI primers preceded a second-round multiplex PCR. TCRdb passed the multiplex PCR reads through MiXCR, listing each CDR3 protein once. This table has about 620,000 distinct CDR3 sequences, 22% appearing once. The study recruited hyperthyroidism patients aged 18 to 65 who were newly diagnosed, under 2 months' duration. No donor had other autoimmune disease, uncontrolled infection, pregnancy or lactation. This entry belongs to a study of Graves' ophthalmopathy and Graves' hyperthyroidism. The study's findings and limits: With approximately 88% sensitivity and roughly 77% specificity, a 13-signature model separated ophthalmopathy from stable hyperthyroidism.

The sequence was obtained from a woman in her late teens or twenties with stable Graves' hyperthyroidism. Some clones in this sample may be carry-over from other donors' samples. What was sequenced was peripheral blood.

Here the CDR3 reads CASTTGGNTEAFF. The CDR3 nucleotides read TGTGCCAGCACCACCGGGGGGAACACTGAAGCTTTCTTT. The rearrangement joins TRBV12-3 or TRBV12-4 to TRBJ1-1, with D perhaps TRBD1 (5 bases). CDR3 length: 13 residues. V dropped 7 bases and J dropped 1 base, with 10 bases sitting between them.